These 10 T cell receptor beta chains originate from one sample sequenced in a study of CD8 T cells in ankylosing spondylitis. Findings and limits, study-wide: Ankylosing spondylitis blood appeared to carry a characteristic TCR beta motif of under ten highly homologous variants.

MiXCR, run by TCRdb on the 5' RACE reads, gives a single entry per CDR3 protein. The sample shows fewer than 400,000 distinct CDR3 sequences, 20% to 25% of them seen only once. The antigens for these receptors are not known. Sequences were obtained from blood, either unsorted or a sorted T cell fraction (not recorded which). The receptors here all came from a male donor with ankylosing spondylitis.

The V gene is TRBV10-3, the J gene TRBJ2-6, with 9 positions matching TRBD1. This CDR3 comprises 17 residues. Germline V gene data show CDR1 as ENHRY and CDR2 as SYGVKD. V lost 3 bases, J lost 4 bases, and 7 bases stayed unmatched. The CDR3: CAISDSTGGRGANVLTF. The CDR3 DNA sequence: TGTGCCATCAGTGATTCAACAGGGGGCCGAGGGGCCAACGTCCTGACTTTC.

The chain recombines TRBV7-8 with TRBJ1-5; D unresolved. The CDR3 is 12 residues long. In germline, CDR1 is SGHVS, CDR2 FQNEAQ. V gave up 5 bases and J gave up 7 bases, with 9 bases separating them. The CDR3 DNA reads as TGTGCCAGCAGCCACAATGGGCAGCCCCAGCATTTT. Encoded protein: CASSHNGQPQHF.

The rearrangement joins TRBV7-3 to TRBJ2-7; D may match TRBD1 or TRBD2 (5 bases each). The CDR3 loop spans 18 amino acids. The germline gives CDR1 SGHTA, CDR2 FQGTGA. V was trimmed by 4 bases and J by 3 bases, leaving 25 bases between them. CDR3 sequence reads: CASSSYMDGGFVFYEQYF. As DNA, the CDR3 is TGTGCCAGCAGCTCTTATATGGATGGGGGTTTTGTGTTCTACGAGCAGTACTTC.

This clonotype appeared a few times. The rearrangement uses TRBV6-1 and TRBJ1-6; 7 nucleotides match TRBD1. The V and J ends lost 7 bases and 7 bases, in that order; junction bases with no gene match: 10. This CDR3 region has 15 residues. Germline V CDR1 and CDR2: MNHNS, SASEGT. This CDR3 is CASTRQGRPNSPLHF. The CDR3 DNA follows: TGTGCCAGCACGAGACAGGGACGACCAAATTCACCCCTCCACTTT.

This clonotype was found a few times. V gene TRBV5-1 combines with J gene TRBJ2-1; D is tentatively TRBD1 or TRBD2 (12 bases each). In germline, CDR1 is SGHRS, CDR2 YFSETQ. V lost 6 bases and J 9 bases, leaving 31 bases between the germline ends. The CDR3 covers 18 residues. Here the CDR3 reads CASIPGQGARLAGAEQFF. The CDR3 region has the DNA TGCGCCAGCATCCCGGGACAGGGGGCGAGACTAGCGGGAGCTGAGCAGTTCTTC.

The chain recombines TRBV28 with TRBJ1-2; tentatively, D is TRBD1 (6 bases). CDR3 length: 14 amino acids. V lost 8 bases and J 2 bases, leaving 15 bases between the germline ends. In germline, CDR1 is MDHEN, CDR2 SYDVKM. The CDR3 here is CASLVGGTNYGYTF. The CDR3 DNA reads as TGTGCCAGCCTCGTTGGAGGGACAAACTATGGCTACACCTTC.

The rearrangement links TRBV25-1 to TRBJ1-4; D gene unclear. Germline V CDR1 and CDR2: MGHDK, SYGVNS. CDR3 size: 15 residues. With 8 bases removed from V and 0 bases from J, the gap between germline ends came to 13 bases. The DNA for the CDR3 is TGTGCCAGCTGTCCGGGAGGCGCAACTAATGAAAAACTGTTTTTT. This codes for CASCPGGATNEKLFF.

This clonotype was observed many times. The V and J genes are TRBV12-3 or TRBV12-4 and TRBJ2-3; 7 bases are a match to TRBD2. The CDR3 loop spans 13 amino acids. J gave up 5 bases and V 6 bases, and 5 bases lay outside the gene matches. Here the CDR3 DNA reads TGTGCCAGCAGAGGGGCGGGAGAAGATACGCAGTATTTT. This sequence encodes CASRGAGEDTQYF.

The sample holds a few counts of this clonotype. The chain uses TRBV19 and TRBJ2-2; tentative D call: TRBD1 (6 bases). V was clipped by 3 bases and J by 9 bases, with 17 bases between them. Germline V CDR1 and CDR2: LNHDA, SQIVND (reference sequence). The length of the CDR3 is 15 residues. Here the CDR3 reads CASSIPRGRDRELFF. The CDR3 nucleotides read TGTGCCAGTAGTATCCCCAGGGGCCGTGACCGGGAGCTGTTTTTT.

The V call is TRBV5-1, the J call TRBJ2-1, with unresolved D. In germline, CDR1 is SGHRS, CDR2 YFSETQ. The CDR3 covers 13 residues. V lost 4 bases and J lost 5, with 10 bases in between. This CDR3 is CASSNPSDNEQFF. The CDR3, as DNA: TGCGCCAGCAGCAACCCCTCAGACAATGAGCAGTTCTTC. Looking up the rest from reference TRBV5-1 and TRBJ2-1 gives the full variable domain: KAGVTQTPRYLIKTRGQQVTLSCSPISGHRSVSWYQQTPGQGLQFLFEYFSETQRNKGNFPGRFSGRQFSNSRSEMNVSTLELGDSALYLCASSNPSDNEQFFGPGTRLTVL.